What follows are 18 T cell receptor beta chains derived from one specimen sequenced in a study of chemoradiotherapy in HPV16-positive cancers. Produced via immunoSEQ multiplex PCR; TCRdb's table is partial and in-frame only. The sample gives about 5,000 clones, 70% to 80% of which show up once; over 6% is in the top ten. The sample here was tumor tissue, taken from a patient who underwent chemoradiotherapy. The origin of the receptors is a human donor with HPV-associated anogenital cancer.

CDR3 residues: CASYDRVTTEAFF. CDR3 sequence (DNA): TGTGCCAGCTACGACAGGGTGACCACTGAAGCTTTCTTT. V usage is TRBV28 and J usage is TRBJ1-1; 7 nucleotides line up with TRBD1. Germline CDR1 reads MDHEN; CDR2 reads SYDVKM. The CDR3 contains 13 residues. Germline trimming cut 8 bases from V and 4 bases from J; bases unmatched to any gene: 7.

This clone has a handful of counts. The rearrangement joins TRBV4-1 to TRBJ1-2, with D maybe TRBD1 (6 bases). V was pared by 0 bases and J by 4 bases, with 12 bases between. This CDR3 is built from 15 residues. Germline V gene data show CDR1 as MGHRA and CDR2 as YSYEKL. Here the CDR3 DNA reads TGCGCCAGCAGCCAAGATGAACAGGGTTCCTATGGCTACACCTTC. Its protein is CASSQDEQGSYGYTF.

The V and J genes are TRBV6-5 and TRBJ2-5; perhaps D is TRBD1 or TRBD2 (5 bases each). V was pared by 5 bases and J by 5 bases, with 12 bases between. Germline assignment: CDR1 MNHEY and CDR2 SVGAGI. The CDR3 spans 13 residues. CDR3 sequence reads: CASSESGTETQYF. CDR3 DNA: TGTGCCAGCAGTGAGTCCGGGACGGAGACCCAGTACTTC.

J is TRBJ2-3 and V is TRBV15; TRBD2 matches at 7 bases. Germline values: CDR1 LNHNV, CDR2 YYDKDF (reference sequence). The CDR3 is made up of 16 amino acids. Trimming at V came to 0 bases and at J to 2 bases, leaving 5 bases not matched to a gene. The CDR3: CATSRDLAVSTDTQYF. The DNA for the CDR3 is TGTGCCACCAGCAGAGATCTAGCGGTATCCACAGATACGCAGTATTTT.

This chain links TRBV6-6 with TRBJ2-7, with 10 bases fitting TRBD1. Germline CDR1 and CDR2: MNHNY and SVGAGI (reference sequence). CDR3 length equals 16 residues. The V segment lost 2 bases and the J segment 0 bases; nucleotides outside the gene matches: 4. CDR3 in amino acids: CASSYPGQGFSYEQYF. The CDR3 DNA reads TGTGCCAGCAGTTACCCGGGACAGGGGTTCTCCTACGAGCAGTACTTC.

The gene calls are TRBV29-1 and TRBJ1-4; D is perhaps TRBD1 (5 bases). The CDR3 runs to 15 residues. CDR1 is SQVTM and CDR2 is ANQGSEA in the germline V gene. V lost 0 bases to trimming and J lost 7 bases, with 15 bases between them. In nucleotides, the CDR3 is TGCAGCGTTGAAGATCACACAAATGGGGGTGAAAAACTGTTTTTT. Translated: CSVEDHTNGGEKLFF.

This clone was seen a single time. The chain carries TRBV4-2 and TRBJ1-3, with D possibly being TRBD1 (6 bases). CDR3 length: 17 residues. Trimming left V 3 bases short and J 3 bases short, with 18 bases between. Germline loops: CDR1 LGHNA, CDR2 YNFKEQ. CDR3: CASSQGSGGQGGNTIYF. In DNA form, the CDR3 reads TGTGCCAGCAGCCAGGGATCCGGGGGGCAGGGTGGAAACACCATATATTTT.

V gene TRBV2 combines with J gene TRBJ1-1; TRBD1 is a possible D gene (5 bases). Trimming pared 7 bases from V and 3 bases from J, leaving 12 bases between. The V gene's germline CDR1 is SNHLY and CDR2 FYNNEI. CDR3 length equals 13 residues. CDR3 amino acids: CASTLSGDTEAFF. The CDR3, as DNA: TGTGCCAGCACCTTATCGGGGGACACTGAAGCTTTCTTT.

This clone was counted only a few times. This rearrangement joins TRBV5-1 to TRBJ2-1; 7 nucleotides line up with TRBD2. Germline lookup yields CDR1 SGHRS and CDR2 YFSETQ. Trimming at V came to 1 base and at J to 4 bases, leaving 5 bases not matched to a gene. The length of the CDR3 is 15 residues. CDR3 bases: TGCGCCAGCAGCTTGCCTGACGGGGGGTACAATGAGCAGTTCTTC. This gives the protein CASSLPDGGYNEQFF. Using reference TRBV5-1 and TRBJ2-1 for the parts outside the CDR3, the full variable domain is KAGVTQTPRYLIKTRGQQVTLSCSPISGHRSVSWYQQTPGQGLQFLFEYFSETQRNKGNFPGRFSGRQFSNSRSEMNVSTLELGDSALYLCASSLPDGGYNEQFFGPGTRLTVL.

This clone has a handful of counts. The V call is TRBV5-1, the J call TRBJ1-5; D ambiguous. Trimming took off 0 bases at V and 3 bases at J, with 10 bases between the two ends. This CDR3 has 15 amino acids. Per germline, CDR1 SGHRS and CDR2 YFSETQ. DNA for the CDR3: TGCGCCAGCAGCTTGGGGTATAGTCCCAATCAGCCCCAGCATTTT. Translation: CASSLGYSPNQPQHF.

The J gene is TRBJ1-3, the V gene TRBV2; D is undetermined. Trimming shortened V by 4 bases and J by 0 bases, and 10 bases separated the two germline ends. CDR1 is SNHLY, CDR2 FYNNEI, per germline. This CDR3 spans 15 amino acids. CDR3 sequence reads: CASSAGGISGNTIYF. The CDR3 nucleotides read TGTGCCAGCAGTGCGGGCGGAATCTCTGGAAACACCATATATTTT.

This rearrangement joins TRBV2 to TRBJ2-1; D is perhaps TRBD2 (6 bases). V dropped 0 bases and J dropped 13 bases, with 10 bases sitting between them. The CDR3 has 12 amino acids. Germline V lookup: CDR1 SNHLY, CDR2 FYNNEI. CDR3 bases: TGTGCCAGCAGTGAAGCTTTGGGGACTCAGTTCTTC. The encoded protein is CASSEALGTQFF.

This chain connects TRBV5-5 to TRBJ2-1, with 13 bases identical to TRBD2. V shed 5 bases and J 2 bases; nucleotides not matched to a gene: 10. The CDR3 runs 18 residues. Germline CDR1 is SGHKS and CDR2 is YYEKEE (reference sequence). The CDR3 region is CASRSSGLAGIAYNEQFF. CDR3 sequence (DNA): TGTGCCAGCAGATCCTCGGGACTAGCGGGGATCGCCTACAATGAGCAGTTCTTC.

This rearrangement joins TRBV4-3 to TRBJ1-3, with D unresolved. The CDR3 is made up of 14 amino acids. Germline V lookup: CDR1 LGHNA, CDR2 YSLEER. Trimming left V 1 base short and J 0 bases short, with 4 bases between. CDR3 loop: CASSQANSGNTIYF. The CDR3 DNA reads as TGCGCCAGCAGCCAAGCTAACTCTGGAAACACCATATATTTT.

This chain joins TRBV7-5 and TRBJ2-1; no check of the table's D call, TRBD2, against the DNA was made. TRBV7-5 is labeled a pseudogene. The CDR3 is 19 residues long. CDR3 sequence (DNA): TGTGCCAGAAGCTTTGTGACTAGCGGGGGGGCCGAGGCCTACAATGAGCAGTTCTTC. It translates to CARSFVTSGGAEAYNEQFF.

The chain carries TRBV7-3 and TRBJ2-2, with 9 positions matching TRBD2. With V trimmed by 3 bases and J by 4 bases, 6 bases remained unmatched. The germline V gene encodes CDR1 SGHTA and CDR2 FQGTGA. This CDR3 has 16 amino acids. CDR3 bases: TGTGCCAGCAGCTTCAGTAGCGGGAGCGGCACCGGGGAGCTGTTTTTT. Its protein product is CASSFSSGSGTGELFF.

The chain carries TRBV2 and TRBJ2-7; 10 bases align to TRBD1. Germline V lookup: CDR1 SNHLY, CDR2 FYNNEI. The CDR3 extends over 13 amino acids. The trim removed 3 bases at V and 6 bases at J, leaving 2 bases unmatched. The CDR3 here is CASSETGGAEQYF. The DNA for the CDR3 is TGTGCCAGCAGTGAGACAGGGGGCGCCGAGCAGTACTTC.

J is TRBJ1-2 and V is TRBV11-2; possibly TRBD1 for D (6 bases). V lost 1 base and J lost 1, with 22 bases in between. Per the germline V gene, CDR1 is SGHAT and CDR2 is FQNNGV. The CDR3 consists of 19 residues. DNA of the CDR3: TGTGCCAGCAGCTTAGGGGCCAGGGGTACCCTCTGGTTTAACTATGGCTACACCTTC. Its protein is CASSLGARGTLWFNYGYTF. Full variable domain (outside the CDR3, taken from reference TRBV11-2 and TRBJ1-2): EAGVAQSPRYKIIEKRQSVAFWCNPISGHATLYWYQQILGQGPKLLIQFQNNGVVDDSQLPKDRFSAERLKGVDSTLKIQPAKLEDSAVYLCASSLGARGTLWFNYGYTFGSGTRLTVV.